Listed below are T cell receptor beta chains from one sample, sequenced in a study of blood T cell repertoires in COVID-19. Repertoires were generated with immunoSEQ multiplex PCR, while TCRdb's copy carries only in-frame clones and drops some. The data contain about 25,000 clones, roughly nine tenths of them singletons. The sequenced material came from peripheral blood. These receptor sequences come from a man in his sixties or seventies with active COVID-19. Each CDR3 is given with its conserved first and last residue. D genes are given only for firm matches. Some rows mark clone size as missing; the rest say once, few, many or name a class of expanded clone.

d_call: NA
clone_size: NA
j_call: TRBJ1-1
v_call: TRBV7-9
cdr3_aa: CASSGSQDSEAFF
cdr3_nt: TGTGCCAGCAGCGGCAGCCAGGACAGTGAAGCTTTCTTT

d_call: NA
clone_size: NA
j_call: TRBJ1-5
v_call: TRBV7-8
cdr3_aa: CASSLDRTIGNQPQHF
cdr3_nt: TGTGCCAGCAGCTTAGATCGAACTATCGGGAACCAGCCCCAGCATTTT

d_call: TRBD1
clone_size: NA
j_call: TRBJ1-2
v_call: TRBV6-5
cdr3_aa: CASSYAGTGGGGYTF
cdr3_nt: TGTGCCAGCAGTTACGCCGGGACAGGAGGCGGTGGCTACACCTTC

d_call: NA
clone_size: NA
j_call: TRBJ2-1
v_call: TRBV30
cdr3_aa: CAWSVQGQNEQFF
cdr3_nt: TGTGCCTGGAGTGTACAGGGCCAGAATGAGCAGTTCTTC

d_call: TRBD2
clone_size: NA
j_call: TRBJ2-7
v_call: TRBV20-1
cdr3_aa: CSASRLAGGFGYEQYF
cdr3_nt: TGCAGTGCTAGTAGGCTAGCGGGGGGTTTTGGCTACGAGCAGTACTTC

d_call: TRBD1
clone_size: NA
j_call: TRBJ1-4
v_call: TRBV27
cdr3_aa: CASSLLPGQGDEKLFF
cdr3_nt: TGTGCCAGCAGTTTGTTACCGGGACAGGGGGATGAAAAACTGTTTTTT

d_call: TRBD1
clone_size: once
j_call: TRBJ2-7
v_call: TRBV3-1/TRBV3-2
cdr3_aa: CASSTGQAPLSYEQYF
cdr3_nt: TGTGCCAGCAGTACAGGACAGGCTCCCCTCTCCTACGAGCAGTACTTC

d_call: TRBD1
clone_size: NA
j_call: TRBJ1-5
v_call: TRBV18
cdr3_aa: CASSPTGTGGDQPQHF
cdr3_nt: TGTGCCAGCTCACCTACCGGGACAGGGGGCGATCAGCCCCAGCATTTT

d_call: NA
clone_size: NA
j_call: TRBJ1-6
v_call: TRBV5-6
cdr3_aa: CASSPRGANSPLHF
cdr3_nt: TGTGCCAGCAGCCCCCGGGGGGCCAATTCACCCCTCCACTTT

d_call: NA
clone_size: NA
j_call: TRBJ2-5
v_call: TRBV5-4
cdr3_aa: CASSPKTDPAETQYF
cdr3_nt: TGTGCCAGCAGCCCCAAGACAGACCCAGCCGAGACCCAGTACTTC

d_call: NA
clone_size: NA
j_call: TRBJ1-5
v_call: TRBV5-6
cdr3_aa: CASSRRADQPQHF
cdr3_nt: TGTGCCAGCAGCCGGCGGGCTGATCAGCCCCAGCATTTT

d_call: NA
clone_size: NA
j_call: TRBJ2-3
v_call: TRBV27
cdr3_aa: CASSLEGRDTQYF
cdr3_nt: TGTGCCAGCAGTTTAGAGGGCAGGGATACGCAGTATTTT

d_call: NA
clone_size: NA
j_call: TRBJ2-7
v_call: TRBV11-2
cdr3_aa: CASSLSRASAEQYF
cdr3_nt: TGTGCCAGCAGCTTAAGTAGAGCTAGTGCCGAGCAGTACTTC

d_call: TRBD1
clone_size: NA
j_call: TRBJ2-7
v_call: TRBV7-9
cdr3_aa: CASSSQIGDRESYEQCF
cdr3_nt: TGTGCCAGCAGCTCACAAATTGGGGACAGGGAATCCTACGAGCAGTGCTTC

d_call: NA
clone_size: NA
j_call: TRBJ2-7
v_call: TRBV13
cdr3_aa: CASSIGDEQYF
cdr3_nt: TGTGCCAGCAGCATAGGCGACGAGCAGTACTTC